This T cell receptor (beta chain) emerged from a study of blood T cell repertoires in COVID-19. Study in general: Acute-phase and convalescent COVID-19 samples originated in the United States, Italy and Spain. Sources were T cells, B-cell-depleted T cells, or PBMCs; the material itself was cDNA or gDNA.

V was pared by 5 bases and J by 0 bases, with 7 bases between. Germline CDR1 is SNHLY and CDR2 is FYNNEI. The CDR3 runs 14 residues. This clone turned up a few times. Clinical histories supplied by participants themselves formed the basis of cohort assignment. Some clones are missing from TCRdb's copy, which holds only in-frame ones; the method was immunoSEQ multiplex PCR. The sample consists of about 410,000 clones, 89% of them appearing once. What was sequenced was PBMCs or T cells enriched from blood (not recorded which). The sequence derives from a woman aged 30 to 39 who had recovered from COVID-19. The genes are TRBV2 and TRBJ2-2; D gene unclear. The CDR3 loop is CASSLHSNTGELFF. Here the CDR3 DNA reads TGTGCCAGCAGTCTCCACTCGAACACCGGGGAGCTGTTTTTT. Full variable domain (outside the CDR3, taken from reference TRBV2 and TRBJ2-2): EPEVTQTPSHQVTQMGQEVILRCVPISNHLYFYWYRQILGQKVEFLVSFYNNEISEKSEIFDDQFSVERPDGSNFTLKIRSTKLEDSAMYFCASSLHSNTGELFFGEGSRLTVL.